The source of this TCR beta chain is a study of blood T cell repertoires in COVID-19. Study-wide background: From the United States, Italy and Spain came samples of acute and convalescent COVID-19.

Original processing methods: Amplification from reference gene primers served as the basis for estimated nucleated cell counts. Profiling relied on immunoSEQ multiplex PCR, and the TCRdb table lists in-frame clones only, not all of them. V, J and clone size are those of that table, while D and trimming were read from the DNA. The table includes tens of thousands of clones, around nine tenths detected once. Trimming left V 4 bases short and J 0 bases short, with 9 bases between. Germline assignment: CDR1 LGHDT and CDR2 YNNKEL (reference sequence). This CDR3 comprises 14 residues. The receptor comes from a man aged 55-75 years with acute or convalescent COVID-19. Sequencing was done on a sample of peripheral blood. The chain links TRBV3-1 (or the pseudogene TRBV3-2) to TRBJ1-2; D is possibly TRBD1 (6 bases). The CDR3 here is CASSPGTPNYGYTF. CDR3 nucleotides: TGTGCCAGCAGCCCCGGGACACCTAACTATGGCTACACCTTC.